Given below is one T cell receptor beta chain in context. As yet, its antigen is unknown. The CDR3 length is 15 residues. Germline CDR1 is SGHRS and CDR2 is YFSETQ. J was trimmed by 3 bases and V by 5 bases; bases with no gene match: 10. Both 60 Vbeta primers and 13 Jbeta primers went into the PCR. Produced via immunoSEQ multiplex PCR; TCRdb's table is partial and in-frame only. Found here are about 160,000 clones, roughly 78% of them singletons; the top ten hold approximately 2.3%. The sample originates from a study of cytomegalovirus exposure and HLA in healthy donors. Whole-study results and caveats: According to reports, the classifier identified cytomegalovirus status with high specificity and sensitivity.

This sequence was found in a man aged 40-49 years in good health and CMV-seronegative. The rearrangement joins TRBV5-1 to TRBJ2-7; 8 bases fit TRBD1. The sample comprised PBMCs. CDR3 DNA: TGCGCCAGCAGGCAGGGGCCAGGGGGCGGCTACGAGCAGTACTTC. This sequence encodes CASRQGPGGGYEQYF.